A single sample gave rise to the 29 T cell receptor beta chains below, sequenced in a study of control samples from healthy donors and cancer patients. Measured with immunoSEQ multiplex PCR; TCRdb has only the in-frame clones, and not every one. The data contain roughly 190,000 clones, 91% of them singletons. The sequenced material came from blood. The receptors originated from a man aged 25-45 years in good health.

The genes are TRBV19 and TRBJ2-1; 10 bases are shared with TRBD2. CDR1 is LNHDA, CDR2 SQIVND, per germline (reference sequence). The V segment lost 1 base and the J segment 9 bases; nucleotides outside the gene matches: 9. CDR3 length: 16 residues. CDR3 coding DNA: TGTGCCAGTAGTATAGCAGTGGCTAGCGGGGGCGGTGAGCAGTTCTTC. Translated: CASSIAVASGGGEQFF.

V is TRBV6-2 or TRBV6-3 and J is TRBJ1-5; TRBD1 aligns across 9 bases. CDR3 size: 15 residues. Germline trimming cut 4 bases from V and 6 bases from J; bases unmatched to any gene: 7. The germline CDR1 and CDR2 sequences are MNHEY and SVGEGT. CDR3 coding DNA: TGTGCCAGCAGTTTGGGGGACAGGGTTAGTCAGCCCCAGCATTTT. Translating it yields CASSLGDRVSQPQHF.

The rearrangement links TRBV4-2 to TRBJ2-3, with TRBD2 as a possible D gene (5 bases). Germline V gene data show CDR1 as LGHNA and CDR2 as YNFKEQ. This CDR3 spans 14 amino acids. Trimming stripped 1 base from V and 0 bases from J, with 5 bases between. The CDR3 sequence is CASSQGTSTDTQYF. The DNA of the CDR3 is TGTGCCAGCAGCCAAGGGACTAGCACAGATACGCAGTATTTT.

This clone was detected once. This chain uses TRBV12-3 or TRBV12-4 with TRBJ1-6; tentative D call: TRBD1 (5 bases). The CDR3 is made up of 13 amino acids. V was pared by 4 bases and J by 11 bases, with 12 bases between. The CDR3 spells CASSSDMFTPLHF. In DNA, the CDR3 is TGTGCCAGCAGTTCGGACATGTTCACACCCCTCCACTTT.

This clone appeared a single time. In DNA form, the CDR3 reads TGTGCCGCAGGGACAGGGAATCAGCCCCAGCATTTT. Its translation is CAAGTGNQPQHF. The chain is built from TRBV25-1 and TRBJ1-5, with 9 bases aligning to TRBD1. The V gene's germline CDR1 is MGHDK and CDR2 SYGVNS. Unmatched junction bases numbered 3, after V lost 11 bases and J lost 4 bases. The CDR3 extends over 12 amino acids.

This chain connects TRBV11-2 to TRBJ1-1; D unresolved. The germline CDR1 and CDR2 sequences are SGHAT and FQNNGV. Trimming removed 5 bases at V and 1 base at J, with 11 bases between. The CDR3 runs 14 residues. DNA for the CDR3: TGTGCCAGCAGCCCTTCTCGGGAGAACACTGAAGCTTTCTTT. It codes for CASSPSRENTEAFF. Full variable domain (missing parts from reference TRBV11-2 and TRBJ1-1): EAGVAQSPRYKIIEKRQSVAFWCNPISGHATLYWYQQILGQGPKLLIQFQNNGVVDDSQLPKDRFSAERLKGVDSTLKIQPAKLEDSAVYLCASSPSRENTEAFFGQGTRLTVV.

The chain links TRBV27 to TRBJ2-7; perhaps TRBD2 as D (5 bases). V was trimmed by 5 bases and J by 2 bases, leaving 13 bases between them. Germline values: CDR1 MNHEY, CDR2 SMNVEV (reference sequence). This CDR3 spans 14 amino acids. The CDR3 is CASSPRTRTYEQYF. The DNA of the CDR3 is TGTGCCAGCAGTCCCCGTACTAGAACCTACGAGCAGTACTTC.

This chain uses TRBV9 with TRBJ2-1; TRBD2 is a possible D gene (6 bases). This CDR3 is 14 amino acids long. Germline V gene lookup returns CDR1 SGDLS and CDR2 YYNGEE. V gave up 4 bases and J gave up 5 bases, with 13 bases separating them. The CDR3 loop reads CASSRRESNNEQFF. The CDR3 coding sequence is TGTGCCAGCAGCCGGAGGGAATCAAACAATGAGCAGTTCTTC.

The chain recombines TRBV13 with TRBJ2-3; D uncertain. Germline CDR1 reads PRHDT; CDR2 reads FYEKMQ (reference sequence). CDR3 length: 13 amino acids. With 4 bases removed from V and 10 bases from J, the gap between germline ends came to 15 bases. This CDR3 reads CASSSGPLRSQYF. The CDR3 DNA follows: TGTGCCAGCAGCTCCGGGCCCCTCCGCTCGCAGTATTTT.

The rearrangement links TRBV9 to TRBJ2-7; 16 bases match TRBD2. The length of the CDR3 is 17 residues. With 3 bases clipped from V and 1 base from J, the junction kept 4 bases outside the gene matches. Germline assignment: CDR1 SGDLS and CDR2 YYNGEE. The CDR3 sequence is CASSAGLAGGPSYEQYF. CDR3 DNA: TGTGCCAGCAGCGCGGGACTAGCGGGGGGGCCTTCCTACGAGCAGTACTTC.

The CDR3 region has the DNA TGTGCCAGCAGTTACCCAAGGAGCGGGGGCCCAGATACGCAGTATTTT. This codes for CASSYPRSGGPDTQYF. This chain joins TRBV6-5 and TRBJ2-3; 8 bases map to TRBD2. The V gene end was trimmed by 2 bases and the J gene end by 4 bases; junction bases not matched to a gene: 8. The CDR3 length is 16 residues. Germline CDR1 MNHEY, CDR2 SVGAGI.

The chain recombines TRBV6-5 with TRBJ1-1; 8 nucleotides align to TRBD1. Germline CDR1 and CDR2: MNHEY and SVGAGI. The V gene end was trimmed by 4 bases and the J gene end by 4 bases; junction bases not matched to a gene: 11. The CDR3 sequence is 16 residues long. CDR3 residues: CASSFGTGAGGTEAFF. The CDR3 nucleotides are TGTGCCAGCAGTTTCGGGACAGGCGCCGGGGGCACTGAAGCTTTCTTT.

DNA of the CDR3: TGTGCCAGCAGCCTTGCGAGGAGGGGAAGGGCCTACAATGAGCAGTTCTTC. The encoded protein is CASSLARRGRAYNEQFF. V usage is TRBV3-1 (or the pseudogene TRBV3-2) and J usage is TRBJ2-1, with TRBD2 as a possible D gene (6 bases). The CDR3 extends over 17 amino acids. Germline V gives CDR1 LGHDT, CDR2 YNNKEL (reference sequence). V was cut by 4 bases and J by 2 bases, with 18 bases left in between.

This rearrangement joins TRBV5-6 to TRBJ1-5, with D uncertain. Germline V gene sequence: CDR1 SGHDT, CDR2 YYEEEE. Trimming took off 6 bases at V and 3 bases at J, with 16 bases between the two ends. This CDR3 spans 15 amino acids. The CDR3 region has the DNA TGTGCCAGCACCTTAGGCCACGAATACAATCAGCCCCAGCATTTT. Protein sequence: CASTLGHEYNQPQHF.

The chain carries TRBV4-2 and TRBJ2-1; D may be TRBD1 (6 bases). V lost 1 base to trimming and J lost 2 bases, with 9 bases between them. Germline CDR1 LGHNA, CDR2 YNFKEQ. The CDR3 length is 15 residues. The CDR3 nucleotides are TGTGCCAGCAGCCAAGTAACAGGGACCTACAATGAGCAGTTCTTC. Translation gives CASSQVTGTYNEQFF.

The chain combines TRBV24-1 with TRBJ2-2; 9 nucleotides match TRBD2. This CDR3 is built from 12 residues. Germline CDR1 is KGHDR and CDR2 is SFDVKD. The junction had 2 bases not matched to a gene; V was cut back by 9 bases and J by 7 bases. The CDR3 reads CATGLAYGELFF. The CDR3 DNA sequence: TGTGCCACCGGACTAGCGTACGGGGAGCTGTTTTTT.

This chain joins TRBV6-5 and TRBJ2-3; no reliable D call. V lost 4 bases and J lost 1, with 3 bases in between. CDR1 is MNHEY and CDR2 is SVGAGI in the germline V gene. The CDR3 sequence is 12 residues long. CDR3 in DNA: TGTGCCAGCAGTTTGGGCACAGATACGCAGTATTTT. This translates into CASSLGTDTQYF.

The CDR3, as DNA: TGTGCCAGCAGCCCCTCCCCCCCGAGGAATGAAAAACTGTTTTTT. This sequence encodes CASSPSPPRNEKLFF. The V and J genes are TRBV3-1 (or the pseudogene TRBV3-2) and TRBJ1-4; D remains unclear. Trimming removed 4 bases at V and 5 bases at J, with 14 bases between. There are 15 residues in the CDR3. Germline V CDR1 and CDR2: LGHDT, YNNKEL (reference sequence).

The chain employs TRBV11-2 and TRBJ1-2, with 7 bases identical to TRBD1. This CDR3 comprises 13 residues. Germline V gives CDR1 SGHAT, CDR2 FQNNGV. The V gene end was trimmed by 3 bases and the J gene end by 3 bases; junction bases not matched to a gene: 1. The DNA of the CDR3 is TGTGCCAGCAGCTTCCAGGGGGACTATGGCTACACCTTC. Protein: CASSFQGDYGYTF.

This clone was recorded a few times. The rearrangement links TRBV24-1 to TRBJ2-1, with a possible D match to TRBD1 (5 bases). CDR1 and CDR2 from the germline V gene are KGHDR and SFDVKD. V lost 12 bases and J 6 bases, leaving 11 bases between the germline ends. The CDR3 runs 11 residues. This CDR3 reads CASGQFNEQFF. The CDR3 DNA is TGTGCCTCAGGACAATTCAATGAGCAGTTCTTC.

V usage is TRBV3-1 (or the pseudogene TRBV3-2) and J usage is TRBJ1-4; D is undetermined. Per the germline V gene, CDR1 is LGHDT and CDR2 is YNNKEL (reference sequence). V was shortened by 0 bases and J by 2 bases, with 10 bases between the two germline ends. The CDR3 is 16 residues long. CDR3 residues: CASSQDKIRTNEKLFF. CDR3 sequence (DNA): TGTGCCAGCAGCCAAGATAAGATCCGGACTAATGAAAAACTGTTTTTT.

This chain uses TRBV19 with TRBJ1-5, with TRBD1 matching 7 bases. Per germline, CDR1 LNHDA and CDR2 SQIVND (reference sequence). The ends lost 2 bases at V and 2 bases at J; junction bases unmatched: 6. The CDR3 has 16 amino acids. The CDR3 here is CASSIITGVGNQPQHF. The CDR3 DNA is TGTGCCAGTAGTATAATAACAGGGGTGGGCAATCAGCCCCAGCATTTT. Combining the CDR3 with reference TRBV19 and TRBJ1-5 gives the whole variable domain DGGITQSPKYLFRKEGQNVTLSCEQNLNHDAMYWYRQDPGQGLRLIYYSQIVNDFQKGDIAEGYSVSREKKESFPLTVTSAQKNPTAFYLCASSIITGVGNQPQHFGDGTRLSIL.

The J gene is TRBJ1-2, the V gene TRBV19; D is unresolved. Germline V gene lookup returns CDR1 LNHDA and CDR2 SQIVND (reference sequence). V shed 8 bases and J shed 4 bases, with 8 bases lying between them. This CDR3 has 11 residues. This CDR3 reads CASDLGYGYTF. The DNA of the CDR3 is TGTGCCAGTGATCTCGGCTATGGCTACACCTTC. The full variable domain, in which reference TRBV19 and TRBJ1-2 provide the parts outside the CDR3, is DGGITQSPKYLFRKEGQNVTLSCEQNLNHDAMYWYRQDPGQGLRLIYYSQIVNDFQKGDIAEGYSVSREKKESFPLTVTSAQKNPTAFYLCASDLGYGYTFGSGTRLTVV.

CDR3 in DNA: TGTGCCAGTAGCCCCAAGGTGGCAGGAGAAAACATTCAGTACTTC. Its protein is CASSPKVAGENIQYF. The chain carries TRBV19 and TRBJ2-4; unclear D gene. V was clipped by 6 bases and J by 5 bases, with 17 bases between them. This CDR3 is 15 amino acids long. The V gene's germline CDR1 is LNHDA and CDR2 SQIVND (reference sequence).

The chain combines TRBV5-1 with TRBJ1-6; TRBD1 matches 7 bases. From germline, CDR1 is SGHRS and CDR2 YFSETQ. This CDR3 has 15 amino acids. Unmatched junction bases numbered 8, after V lost 4 bases and J lost 7 bases. The CDR3 nucleotides read TGCGCCAGCAGCGTATCCGGGACAGTAAATTCACCCCTCCACTTT. Encoded protein: CASSVSGTVNSPLHF.

This chain joins TRBV3-1 (or the pseudogene TRBV3-2) and TRBJ1-2, with TRBD1 matching 8 bases. The ends lost 2 bases at V and 4 bases at J; junction bases unmatched: 6. The CDR3 sequence is 15 residues long. Germline CDR1 and CDR2: LGHDT and YNNKEL (reference sequence). In nucleotides, the CDR3 is TGTGCCAGCAGCCAACAAGACACAGGGGGCTATGGCTACACCTTC. It yields the protein CASSQQDTGGYGYTF.

The V gene is TRBV6-6, the J gene TRBJ1-4, with 8 bases matching TRBD1. The CDR3 covers 14 residues. Per germline, CDR1 MNHNY and CDR2 SVGAGI (reference sequence). The junction had 4 bases not matched to a gene; V was cut back by 2 bases and J by 8 bases. CDR3 DNA sequence: TGTGCCAGCAGTTACGACAGGGGAGGAGAAAAACTGTTTTTT. It encodes CASSYDRGGEKLFF.

The chain combines TRBV4-1 with TRBJ1-5; 7 nucleotides line up with TRBD1. The germline gives CDR1 MGHRA, CDR2 YSYEKL. The CDR3 extends over 15 amino acids. Trimming at V came to 1 base and at J to 2 bases, leaving 2 bases not matched to a gene. The CDR3 region is CASSQGGGGNQPQHF. The CDR3 DNA reads as TGCGCCAGCAGCCAAGGAGGGGGCGGCAATCAGCCCCAGCATTTT.

The chain links TRBV6-5 to TRBJ1-5; D call uncertain. The CDR3 contains 14 residues. Germline CDR1 is MNHEY and CDR2 is SVGAGI. The V end lost 9 bases, the J end lost 2 bases, and 14 bases lay between the germline ends. The CDR3 here is CASGITVGNQPQHF. CDR3 sequence (DNA): TGTGCCAGTGGGATTACGGTGGGCAATCAGCCCCAGCATTTT.